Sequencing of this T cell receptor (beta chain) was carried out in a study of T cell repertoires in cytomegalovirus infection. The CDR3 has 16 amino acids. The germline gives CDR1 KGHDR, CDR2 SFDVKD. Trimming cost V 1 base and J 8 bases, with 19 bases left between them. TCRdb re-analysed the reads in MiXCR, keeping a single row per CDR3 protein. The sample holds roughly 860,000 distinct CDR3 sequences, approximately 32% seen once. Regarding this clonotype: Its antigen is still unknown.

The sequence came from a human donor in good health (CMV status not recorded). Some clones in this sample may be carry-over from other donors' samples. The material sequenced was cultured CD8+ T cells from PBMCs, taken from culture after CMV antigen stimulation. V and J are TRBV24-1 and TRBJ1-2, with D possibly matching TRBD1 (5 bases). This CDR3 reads CATSDFGQTGGDGYTF. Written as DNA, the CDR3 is TGTGCCACCAGTGATTTTGGGCAAACAGGAGGGGACGGCTACACCTTC.